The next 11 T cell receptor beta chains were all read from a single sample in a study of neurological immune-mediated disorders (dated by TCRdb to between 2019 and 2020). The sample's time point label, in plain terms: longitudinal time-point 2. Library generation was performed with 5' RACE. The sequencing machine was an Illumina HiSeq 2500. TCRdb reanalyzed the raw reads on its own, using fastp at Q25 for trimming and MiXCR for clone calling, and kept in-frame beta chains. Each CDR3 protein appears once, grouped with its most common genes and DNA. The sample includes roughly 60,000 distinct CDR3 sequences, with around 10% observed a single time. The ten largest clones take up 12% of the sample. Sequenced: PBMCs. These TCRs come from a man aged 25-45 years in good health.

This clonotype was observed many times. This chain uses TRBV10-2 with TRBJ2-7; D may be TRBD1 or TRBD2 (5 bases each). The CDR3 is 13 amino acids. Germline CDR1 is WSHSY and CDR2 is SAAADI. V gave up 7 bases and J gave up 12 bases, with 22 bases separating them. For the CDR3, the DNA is TGCGCCAGCATGGGTGGGAGCGGTCGGGGCGTGTACTTC. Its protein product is CASMGGSGRGVYF.

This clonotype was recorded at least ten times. The CDR3 region has the DNA TGTGCCAGCAGCGCGATAAGGGACAGGGTCGGCTACACCTTC. It yields the protein CASSAIRDRVGYTF. The chain uses TRBV7-9 and TRBJ1-2; 9 nucleotides align to TRBD1. Germline trimming cut 5 bases from V and 8 bases from J; bases unmatched to any gene: 9. CDR1 SEHNR and CDR2 FQNEAQ come from the germline V gene (reference sequence). The CDR3 covers 14 residues. The variable domain in full, with the rest retrieved from reference TRBV7-9 and TRBJ1-2, is DTGVSQNPRHKITKRGQNVTFRCDPISEHNRLYWYRQTLGQGPEFLTYFQNEAQLEKSRLLSDRFSAERPKGSFSTLEIQRTEQGDSAMYLCASSAIRDRVGYTFGSGTRLTVV.

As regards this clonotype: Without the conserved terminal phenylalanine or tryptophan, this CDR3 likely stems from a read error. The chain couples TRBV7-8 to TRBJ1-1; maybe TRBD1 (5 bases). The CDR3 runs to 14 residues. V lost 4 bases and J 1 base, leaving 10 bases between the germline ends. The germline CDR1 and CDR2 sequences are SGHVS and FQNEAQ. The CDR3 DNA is TGTGCCAGCAGCTGGACAATTTGGAACACTGAAGCTTTCTCT. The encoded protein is CASSWTIWNTEAFS.

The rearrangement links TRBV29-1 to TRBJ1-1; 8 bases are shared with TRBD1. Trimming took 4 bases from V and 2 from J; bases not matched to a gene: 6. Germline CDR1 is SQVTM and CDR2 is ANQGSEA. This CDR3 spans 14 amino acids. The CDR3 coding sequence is TGCAGCGTTGCCCCGGGACAGGTTAACACTGAAGCTTTCTTT. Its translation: CSVAPGQVNTEAFF.

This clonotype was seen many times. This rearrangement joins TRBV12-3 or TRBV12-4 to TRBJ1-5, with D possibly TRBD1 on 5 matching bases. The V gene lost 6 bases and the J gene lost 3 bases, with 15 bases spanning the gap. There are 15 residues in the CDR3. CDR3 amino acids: CASSSRDGYNQPQHF. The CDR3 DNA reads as TGTGCCAGCAGCTCCCGGGACGGATACAATCAGCCCCAGCATTTT.

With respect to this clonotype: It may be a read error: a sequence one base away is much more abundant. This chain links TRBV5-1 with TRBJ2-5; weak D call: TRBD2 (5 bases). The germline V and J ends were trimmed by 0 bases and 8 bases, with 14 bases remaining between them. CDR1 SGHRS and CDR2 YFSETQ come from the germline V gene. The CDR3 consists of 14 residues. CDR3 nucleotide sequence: TGCGCCAGCAGCTTGGGGTCTAGGAGGAGCACCCAGTACTTC. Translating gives CASSLGSRRSTQYF.

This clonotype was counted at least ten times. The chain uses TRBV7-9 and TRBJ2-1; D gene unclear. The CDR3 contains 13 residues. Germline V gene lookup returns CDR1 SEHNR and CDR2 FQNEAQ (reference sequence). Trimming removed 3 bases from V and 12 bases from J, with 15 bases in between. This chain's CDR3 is CASSFQQESGQFF. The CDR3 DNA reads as TGTGCCAGCAGCTTCCAGCAAGAGTCAGGGCAGTTCTTC.

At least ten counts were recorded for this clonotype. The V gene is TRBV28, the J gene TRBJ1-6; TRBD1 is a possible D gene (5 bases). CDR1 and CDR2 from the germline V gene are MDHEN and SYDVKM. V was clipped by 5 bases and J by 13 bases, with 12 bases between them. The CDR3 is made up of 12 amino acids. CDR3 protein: CASSPMRGPLHF. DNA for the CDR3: TGTGCCAGCAGTCCAATGAGGGGCCCCCTCCACTTT.

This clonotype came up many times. The CDR3 spells CASTPSLKTRTGTQYF. The DNA of the CDR3 is TGCGCCAGCACGCCAAGCCTCAAAACTCGAACAGGGACCCAGTACTTC. V is TRBV5-1 and J is TRBJ2-5; perhaps TRBD1 as D (5 bases). CDR3 size: 16 residues. CDR1 SGHRS and CDR2 YFSETQ come from the germline V gene. V gave up 6 bases and J gave up 7 bases, with 25 bases separating them.

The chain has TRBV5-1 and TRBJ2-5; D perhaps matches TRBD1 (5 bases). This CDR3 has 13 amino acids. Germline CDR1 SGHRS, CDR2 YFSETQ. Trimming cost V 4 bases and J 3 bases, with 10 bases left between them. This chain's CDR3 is CASSPQGKETQYF. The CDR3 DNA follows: TGCGCCAGCAGCCCGCAGGGTAAAGAGACCCAGTACTTC.

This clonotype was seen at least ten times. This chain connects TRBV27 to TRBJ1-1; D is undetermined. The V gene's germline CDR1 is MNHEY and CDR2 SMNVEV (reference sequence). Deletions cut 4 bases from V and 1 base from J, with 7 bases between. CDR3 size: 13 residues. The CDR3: CASSSTENTEAFF. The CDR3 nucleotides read TGTGCCAGCAGTTCCACAGAGAACACTGAAGCTTTCTTT.